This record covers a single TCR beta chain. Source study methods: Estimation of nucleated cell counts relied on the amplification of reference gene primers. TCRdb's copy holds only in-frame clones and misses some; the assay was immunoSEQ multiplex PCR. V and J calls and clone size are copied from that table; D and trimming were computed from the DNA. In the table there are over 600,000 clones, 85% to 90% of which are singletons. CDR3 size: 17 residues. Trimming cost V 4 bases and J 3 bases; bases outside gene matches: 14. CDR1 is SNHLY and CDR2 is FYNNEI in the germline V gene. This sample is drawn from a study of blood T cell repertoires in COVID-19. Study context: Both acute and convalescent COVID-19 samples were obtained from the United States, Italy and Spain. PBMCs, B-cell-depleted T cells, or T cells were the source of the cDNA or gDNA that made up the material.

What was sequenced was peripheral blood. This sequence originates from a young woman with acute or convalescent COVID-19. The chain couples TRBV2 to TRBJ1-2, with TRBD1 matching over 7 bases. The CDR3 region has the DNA TGTGCCAGCAGTGGGTGGTCAGGGGGTTATTTGGACTATGGCTACACCTTC. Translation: CASSGWSGGYLDYGYTF.